This T cell receptor beta chain was captured in a study of T cell repertoires in aging, cancer and after chemotherapy. Points from the study as a whole: Median generation probability rose over the chemotherapy interval in each cancer cohort, suggesting rebound thymic output.

This clonotype was observed a few times. Antigen specificity is unknown. Peripheral blood genomic DNA, not sorted cells or RNA, was the template. A mixed TRB-A/B primer pool amplified rearranged TRB by multiplex touch-down PCR. TCRdb re-derived calls from the multiplex PCR reads in MiXCR, one entry per CDR3 protein. The sample has 10,000 to 15,000 distinct CDR3 sequences; roughly a quarter are singletons. The origin of this receptor is a human donor with a blood cancer. Material for sequencing was blood.

The DNA of the CDR3 is TGTGCCAGCAGTTACTCGGGGACAGGGCAAGAGACCCAGTACTTC. Translation gives CASSYSGTGQETQYF. The chain carries TRBV6-2 or TRBV6-3 and TRBJ2-5, with 9 bases identical to TRBD1. CDR1 and CDR2 from the germline V gene are MNHEY and SVGEGT. With 0 bases clipped from V and 2 bases from J, the junction kept 1 base outside the gene matches. The CDR3 extends over 15 amino acids.